This TCR beta chain was sequenced for a study of cytomegalovirus exposure and HLA in healthy donors. Overall study results and limits: Most TCR sequences proved rare, with some public TCRs found in many donors. In a later analysis, TCR beta V- and J-gene trimming showed a link to a missense DCLRE1C variant.

The study ran its PCR with 60 Vbeta and 13 Jbeta primers. Some clones are missing from TCRdb's copy, which holds only in-frame ones; the method was immunoSEQ multiplex PCR. The data show about 120,000 clones, with roughly 82% seen just once and about a tenth held by the top ten. For this clone: Its antigen is as yet unknown.

V lost 1 base and J 2 bases, leaving 10 bases between the germline ends. Germline V gives CDR1 MGHRA, CDR2 YSYEKL. The CDR3 runs 15 residues. The sequence was collected from a man in his forties in good health and CMV-seropositive. The chain couples TRBV4-1 to TRBJ2-3; unclear D gene. The sequencing sample was made of PBMCs. In DNA, the CDR3 is TGCGCCAGCAGCCAAGCACTATTATTCACAGATACGCAGTATTTT. This encodes CASSQALLFTDTQYF.